These T cell receptor beta chains were read from a single sample in a study of shared clonotypes between healthy human individuals. Clones were read by immunoSEQ multiplex PCR, and TCRdb kept only the in-frame ones, dropping some. The sample lists roughly 320,000 clones, roughly 84% occurring once. The sample consisted of memory CD8+ T cells sorted from blood. The source is a young man in good health. CDR3s include the opening cysteine and the closing phenylalanine or tryptophan. The D gene is left open where the match is weak. Size values are once, few and many counts, or a class for expanded clones, and some rows have none.

TRBJ1-6	.	TRBD1	TRBV2	TGTGCCAGCAGCGCCCCCGGGACAGATAATTCACCCCTCCACTTT	CASSAPGTDNSPLHF
TRBJ2-7	.	.	TRBV5-1	TGCGCCAGCAGCGCGCGGAGATGGGGGGCTCGGCCTGACGAGCAGTACTTC	CASSARRWGARPDEQYF
TRBJ1-5	.	.	TRBV2	TGTGCCAGCAGTTCGGGCCCAGGGGATCAGCCCCAGCATTTT	CASSSGPGDQPQHF
TRBJ2-7	.	.	TRBV25-1	TGTGCCAGCAGTGAATGGGAGGGGGAGGCGGCGTACGAGCAGTACTTC	CASSEWEGEAAYEQYF
TRBJ1-5	.	TRBD1	TRBV4-1	TGCGCCAGCAGCCGGGGACAGGGCGCAGGGGGTAGCAATCAGCCCCAGCATTTT	CASSRGQGAGGSNQPQHF
TRBJ2-1	.	.	TRBV25-1	TGTGCCAGCAGTGAAGGGAGTAGCGGCTACAATGAGCAGTTCTTC	CASSEGSSGYNEQFF
TRBJ2-1	.	.	TRBV7-8	TGTGCCAGCAGCCTTATGAGCCGGGGGTTTCCGGATGAGCAGTTCTTC	CASSLMSRGFPDEQFF
TRBJ1-4	.	.	TRBV10-2	TGCGCCGTCCGGGACGCTGAAAAACTGTTTTTT	CAVRDAEKLFF
TRBJ1-1	.	.	TRBV5-8	TGTGCCAGCAGCTATGCCGGGAACACTGAAGCTTTCTTT	CASSYAGNTEAFF
TRBJ2-3	once	.	TRBV7-2	TGTGCCAGCAGCTTTTGGGATACGCAGTATTTT	CASSFWDTQYF
TRBJ2-2	.	TRBD2	TRBV9	TGTGCCAGCAGCGTAGGGCTAGCGGGTTCGAACACCGGGGAGCTGTTTTTT	CASSVGLAGSNTGELFF
TRBJ2-4	.	TRBD1	TRBV7-9	TGTGCCAGCAGCCCAGGGGGAGAGGGAAACATTCAGTACTTC	CASSPGGEGNIQYF
TRBJ1-4	.	.	TRBV15	TGTGCCACCAGCGGTGCAACTAATGAAAAACTGTTTTTT	CATSGATNEKLFF
TRBJ1-1	.	.	TRBV5-1	TGCGCCAGCAGCTTGGGGACCTGGGGGCACCAAAACACTGAAGCTTTCTTT	CASSLGTWGHQNTEAFF